These 19 T cell receptor beta chains originate from one sample sequenced in a study of early T cells in non-severe SARS-CoV-2 infection. TCRdb reanalysed the 5' RACE reads using MiXCR and keeps one entry per CDR3 protein. Among tens of thousands of distinct CDR3 sequences, approximately 12% were seen once, and the ten largest hold more than 3%. What was sequenced was whole blood. These receptors all come from an adult who was a healthcare worker with PCR-confirmed SARS-CoV-2 infection or an uninfected control (not recorded which).

The chain has TRBV12-3 or TRBV12-4 and TRBJ2-6; D gene ambiguous. The CDR3 has 14 amino acids. Between the trimmed V and J ends, which lost 2 bases and 5 bases, there was a span of 7 bases. The CDR3 region is CASSLSGWANVLTF. CDR3 nucleotide sequence: TGTGCCAGCAGTTTATCTGGGTGGGCCAACGTCCTGACTTTC.

V and J are TRBV29-1 and TRBJ2-3, with 8 bases that match TRBD1. CDR1 and CDR2 (germline): SQVTM, ANQGSEA. CDR3 length: 16 amino acids. The J segment lost 6 bases and the V segment lost 5 bases, leaving 16 bases of the junction unmatched. CDR3 residues: CSVIQQGGSIVDTQYF. As DNA, the CDR3 is TGCAGCGTTATTCAACAGGGGGGCTCCATTGTGGATACGCAGTATTTT.

This clonotype was seen many times. This chain links TRBV20-1 with TRBJ2-7; D is uncertain. This CDR3 has 15 residues. CDR1 DFQATT and CDR2 SNEGSKA come from the germline V gene (reference sequence). V was clipped by 0 bases and J by 1 base, with 13 bases between them. CDR3 coding DNA: TGCAGTGCTAGAGATCATGACAATTTATCCTACGAGCAGTACTTC. Amino acid sequence: CSARDHDNLSYEQYF.

The chain has TRBV5-1 and TRBJ2-5, with D maybe TRBD2 (5 bases). Per the germline V gene, CDR1 is SGHRS and CDR2 is YFSETQ. Trimming cost V 0 bases and J 4 bases, with 7 bases left between them. This CDR3 is built from 13 residues. The CDR3 DNA sequence: TGCGCCAGCAGCTTGGGCGGGTTAGAGACCCAGTACTTC. Its translation: CASSLGGLETQYF.

This clonotype was detected ten times or more. The chain recombines TRBV7-9 with TRBJ1-1; D is unresolved. Germline loops: CDR1 SEHNR, CDR2 FQNEAQ (reference sequence). The CDR3 loop spans 12 amino acids. Between the trimmed V and J ends, which lost 3 bases and 1 base, there was a span of 3 bases. CDR3 residues: CASSFQNTEAFF. For the CDR3, the DNA is TGTGCCAGCAGCTTCCAGAACACTGAAGCTTTCTTT.

This clonotype was counted at least ten times. This chain links TRBV12-3 or TRBV12-4 with TRBJ1-5; TRBD1 agrees at 9 bases. V gave up 5 bases and J gave up 5 bases; unmatched junction bases: 7. The CDR3 is made up of 15 amino acids. CDR3 bases: TGTGCCAGCAGTCCTCTCGGACAGGGGCATCAGCCCCAGCATTTT. Translating gives CASSPLGQGHQPQHF.

This clonotype was observed a few times. The rearrangement links TRBV29-1 to TRBJ1-2; possibly TRBD1 for D (5 bases). Germline V gives CDR1 SQVTM, CDR2 ANQGSEA. The CDR3 is 17 amino acids. V lost 7 bases and J lost 4, with 28 bases in between. The CDR3 sequence is CSATGALQPKTSYGYTF. The CDR3 DNA is TGCAGCGCCACAGGAGCCCTACAGCCCAAGACCTCCTATGGCTACACCTTC.

This sequence joins TRBV6-5 and TRBJ2-7; a possible D gene is TRBD1 (6 bases). V was shortened by 7 bases and J by 5 bases, with 18 bases between the two germline ends. The CDR3 is made up of 14 amino acids. Germline loops: CDR1 MNHEY, CDR2 SVGAGI. The CDR3 sequence: CASMDRVTLHEQYF. CDR3 sequence (DNA): TGTGCCAGCATGGACAGAGTTACACTCCACGAGCAGTACTTC.

The rearrangement joins TRBV2 to TRBJ2-1, with D perhaps TRBD2 (5 bases). Germline loops: CDR1 SNHLY, CDR2 FYNNEI. The CDR3 has 15 residues. V was clipped by 3 bases and J by 2 bases, with 11 bases between them. The CDR3 reads CASSEERPAYNEQFF. The CDR3 coding sequence is TGTGCCAGCAGTGAGGAGCGGCCCGCCTACAATGAGCAGTTCTTC.

The rearrangement joins TRBV27 to TRBJ2-3; maybe TRBD2 (5 bases). V was cut by 1 base and J by 0 bases, with 11 bases left in between. In germline, CDR1 is MNHEY, CDR2 SMNVEV (reference sequence). This CDR3 contains 16 residues. The CDR3 sequence: CASSLYGSRSTDTQYF. Written as DNA, the CDR3 is TGTGCCAGCAGTTTATATGGGAGCCGTAGCACAGATACGCAGTATTTT.

V is TRBV28 and J is TRBJ2-7, with 8 bases matching TRBD2. CDR1 MDHEN and CDR2 SYDVKM come from the germline V gene. This CDR3 has 14 residues. V gave up 5 bases and J gave up 0 bases; unmatched junction bases: 3. CDR3 amino acids: CASSERGRSYEQYF. The CDR3 DNA follows: TGTGCCAGCAGTGAGCGGGGGCGCTCCTACGAGCAGTACTTC.

This clonotype was observed at least ten times. V usage is TRBV7-9 and J usage is TRBJ2-5; either TRBD1 or TRBD2 may fit D (5 bases each). This CDR3 is 14 amino acids long. With 2 bases removed from V and 5 bases from J, the gap between germline ends came to 12 bases. Germline V gene sequence: CDR1 SEHNR, CDR2 FQNEAQ (reference sequence). In nucleotides, the CDR3 is TGTGCCAGCAGCTTAAGATCCGGGGCGGAGACCCAGTACTTC. Its translation: CASSLRSGAETQYF.

This clonotype came up many times. This chain connects TRBV30 to TRBJ2-1; D gene uncertain. CDR1 and CDR2 from the germline V gene are GTSNPN and SVGIG (reference sequence). V was shortened by 3 bases and J by 7 bases, with 7 bases between the two germline ends. The CDR3 is 11 amino acids. The CDR3 DNA sequence: TGTGCCTGGAGCTTTGGTAATGAGCAGTTCTTC. Its translation is CAWSFGNEQFF. Combining the CDR3 with reference TRBV30 and TRBJ2-1 gives the whole variable domain SQTIHQWPATLVQPVGSPLSLECTVEGTSNPNLYWYRQAAGRGLQLLFYSVGIGQISSEVPQNLSASRPQDRQFILSSKKLLLSDSGFYLCAWSFGNEQFFGPGTRLTVL.

This clonotype was observed a few times. V gene TRBV5-1 combines with J gene TRBJ2-2, with 10 bases that match TRBD2. J lost 1 base, V lost 3 bases, and 6 bases had no gene match. The CDR3 runs to 17 residues. Germline-derived CDR1 and CDR2 are SGHRS and YFSETQ. Here the CDR3 DNA reads TGCGCCAGCAGCTCAACCCGGACTAGCGGGAACACCGGGGAGCTGTTTTTT. It yields the protein CASSSTRTSGNTGELFF.

This clonotype was picked up many times. The chain recombines TRBV7-8 with TRBJ2-7; TRBD1 aligns across 11 bases. The ends lost 5 bases at V and 3 bases at J; junction bases unmatched: 9. The CDR3 extends over 16 amino acids. The germline V gene encodes CDR1 SGHVS and CDR2 FQNEAQ. The CDR3 DNA is TGTGCCAGCAGCGCCTCCGGGACAGGGGGGTTCTACGAGCAGTACTTC. Protein: CASSASGTGGFYEQYF.

There are a few counts of this clonotype. This CDR3 reads CASSYGRNYGYTF. The DNA of the CDR3 is TGTGCCAGCAGTTACGGACGGAACTATGGCTACACCTTC. The J gene is TRBJ1-2, the V gene TRBV27; D not resolved. V lost 4 bases and J lost 2, with 8 bases in between. Germline-derived CDR1 and CDR2 are MNHEY and SMNVEV (reference sequence). CDR3 length equals 13 residues.

In its sample, this clonotype was seen many times. This chain connects TRBV6-1 to TRBJ1-1; D is unresolved. V lost 6 bases to trimming and J lost 1 base, with 9 bases between them. The CDR3 sequence is 13 residues long. CDR1 is MNHNS, CDR2 SASEGT, per germline. CDR3 amino acids: CASRETGNTEAFF. The CDR3 nucleotides are TGTGCCAGCAGAGAGACGGGGAACACTGAAGCTTTCTTT.

The V gene is TRBV7-9, the J gene TRBJ2-3; TRBD1 might be the D (7 bases). Trimming shortened V by 3 bases and J by 6 bases, and 13 bases separated the two germline ends. The CDR3 extends over 14 amino acids. Germline CDR1 SEHNR, CDR2 FQNEAQ (reference sequence). The chain's CDR3 is CASSFPGGTDTQYF. CDR3 DNA sequence: TGTGCCAGCAGCTTTCCAGGGGGGACTGATACGCAGTATTTT. The variable domain in full, with the rest retrieved from reference TRBV7-9 and TRBJ2-3, is DTGVSQNPRHKITKRGQNVTFRCDPISEHNRLYWYRQTLGQGPEFLTYFQNEAQLEKSRLLSDRFSAERPKGSFSTLEIQRTEQGDSAMYLCASSFPGGTDTQYFGPGTRLTVL.

Regarding this clonotype: A much bigger clone sits one base away, suggesting this may be a read error. The rearrangement uses TRBV5-5 and TRBJ2-3, with D possibly being TRBD2 (6 bases). Between the trimmed V and J ends, which lost 9 bases and 1 base, there was a span of 18 bases. Germline V gene lookup returns CDR1 SGHKS and CDR2 YYEKEE (reference sequence). The CDR3 extends over 15 amino acids. In nucleotides, the CDR3 is TGTGCCAACCGTTCCGCGGGATCCGGCACAGATACGCAGTATTTT. Protein: CANRSAGSGTDTQYF.